Described below is a single T cell receptor (beta chain) sequence and its context. Together with a sample-barcoded 5' primer, a J-beta primer mix was included in a second PCR lasting roughly 6 to 12 cycles. TCRdb called the 5' RACE reads again in MiXCR, with one record for every CDR3 protein. Found here are some 760,000 distinct CDR3 sequences, more than 20% of them singletons; the top ten hold roughly 9%. This sample is part of a study of blood T cells in healthy people across ages. CDR3 length: 14 amino acids. V lost 6 bases, J lost 8 bases, and 17 bases lay in between. Germline values: CDR1 MDHEN, CDR2 SYDVKM. These sequences were also reported in another study, on T cells of mothers and their children. As that report states: Inherited differences only slightly affect thymic shaping of TCR recombination output.

This chain joins TRBV28 and TRBJ2-1, with TRBD1 as a possible D gene (6 bases). This receptor was identified in a boy between 10 and 17 years old in good health. The sequenced sample consisted of blood. The chain's CDR3 is CASRRTAPADEQFF. DNA for the CDR3: TGTGCCAGCAGAAGGACAGCTCCGGCGGATGAGCAGTTCTTC.